Below are 21 T cell receptor beta chains sequenced from a single sample in a study of blood T cells in healthy people across ages (dated by TCRdb to about 2015). The receptor library was made with 5' RACE. The run used an Illumina HiSeq 2500. A second PCR of about 7 to 12 cycles was performed with a sample-barcoded 5' primer and a J-beta primer mix. In-frame beta chains were kept once TCRdb had trimmed the public reads at Q25 with fastp and called clones with MiXCR. A single entry per CDR3 protein holds the most common genes and DNA from its merged rows. Within this sample are about 1.4 million distinct CDR3 sequences, with approximately 59% of them counted one time only. Of the sample, 6.5% to 8% is held by the ten largest clones. What was sequenced was blood. The receptors here all came from a man between 18 and 29 years old in good health.

The rearrangement uses TRBV6-5 and TRBJ1-2, with a tentative D call TRBD1 (5 bases). CDR1 and CDR2 (germline): MNHEY, SVGAGI. Trimming pared 6 bases from V and 7 bases from J, leaving 15 bases between. This CDR3 has 13 residues. DNA for the CDR3: TGTGCCAGCAGGATTGAGGGGTCGGGTGGCTACACCTTC. This sequence encodes CASRIEGSGGYTF.

This clonotype was detected only a few times. The rearrangement links TRBV7-8 to TRBJ1-2; TRBD1 is a possible D gene (5 bases). This CDR3 region has 14 residues. The V gene lost 5 bases and the J gene lost 7 bases, with 17 bases spanning the gap. Germline CDR1 SGHVS, CDR2 FQNEAQ. This CDR3 is CASSLGPSMAGYTF. Here the CDR3 DNA reads TGTGCCAGCAGCCTGGGACCGTCGATGGCTGGCTACACCTTC.

The V gene is TRBV6-6, the J gene TRBJ2-3; the D gene is possibly TRBD2 (6 bases). CDR1 MNHNY and CDR2 SVGAGI come from the germline V gene (reference sequence). The V end was cut by 1 base, the J end by 2 bases, with 16 bases between. The length of the CDR3 is 17 residues. For the CDR3, the DNA is TGTGCCAGCAGTTACTTGCAGGCGGCGGGATCCACAGATACGCAGTATTTT. Its protein is CASSYLQAAGSTDTQYF.

The sample holds a few counts of this clonotype. The chain couples TRBV5-1 to TRBJ2-7; D might be TRBD1 or TRBD2, each matching 5 bases. The V and J ends lost 0 bases and 3 bases respectively, with 10 bases between them. The CDR3 length is 14 residues. Germline V CDR1 and CDR2: SGHRS, YFSETQ. This CDR3 reads CASSLGDGLYEQYF. The CDR3, as DNA: TGCGCCAGCAGCTTGGGGGACGGACTCTACGAGCAGTACTTC.

The chain joins TRBV18 to TRBJ2-5, with D possibly TRBD1 on 5 matching bases. Trimming took 1 base from V and 2 from J, leaving 8 bases between them. Looked up from germline, CDR1 is KGHSH and CDR2 is LQKENI. This CDR3 is built from 14 residues. CDR3 sequence: CASSPQGWQETQYF. The CDR3 bases are TGTGCCAGCTCACCACAGGGGTGGCAAGAGACCCAGTACTTC.

The V and J genes are TRBV25-1 and TRBJ2-7; TRBD1 might be the D (5 bases). The V and J ends lost 7 bases and 1 base respectively, with 11 bases between them. This CDR3 is 13 amino acids long. Per germline, CDR1 MGHDK and CDR2 SYGVNS. The CDR3 spells CASTRQFSYEQYF. The CDR3 DNA follows: TGTGCCAGCACCCGACAGTTTTCCTACGAGCAGTACTTC.

V and J are TRBV28 and TRBJ1-2; D uncertain. This CDR3 is built from 16 residues. Trimming pared 2 bases from V and 8 bases from J, leaving 21 bases between. Per germline, CDR1 MDHEN and CDR2 SYDVKM. This CDR3 is CASSLPPDTSGGGYTF. The CDR3 region has the DNA TGTGCCAGCAGTTTACCCCCAGACACAAGTGGTGGGGGCTACACCTTC.

Here the CDR3 DNA reads TGTGCCAGCAGATCGCTAGGGAGCTCCTACAATGAGCAGTTCTTC. Its translation is CASRSLGSSYNEQFF. The chain recombines TRBV28 with TRBJ2-1; D possibly corresponds to TRBD2 (5 bases). CDR3 length: 15 amino acids. V lost 6 bases, J lost 0 bases, and 12 bases lay in between. Germline V lookup: CDR1 MDHEN, CDR2 SYDVKM.

The chain has TRBV29-1 and TRBJ2-1; a weak D match, TRBD2 (5 bases). Trimming took 7 bases from V and 7 from J, leaving 17 bases between them. Germline CDR1 and CDR2: SQVTM and ANQGSEA. The CDR3 is made up of 13 amino acids. The CDR3 DNA is TGCAGCGCCGTGAGACTAATCACGAATGAGCAGTTCTTC. Its protein product is CSAVRLITNEQFF.

V is TRBV21-1 and J is TRBJ2-1; the table gives TRBD2 as D, unverified against the DNA. TRBV21-1 constitutes a pseudogene. The CDR3 contains 13 residues. The CDR3 here is CASSPGTMDEQFF. The CDR3 DNA is TGTGCCAGCAGCCCCGGGACTATGGATGAGCAGTTCTTC.

This chain uses TRBV5-1 with TRBJ2-1, with 9 nucleotides matching TRBD1. V was clipped by 0 bases and J by 7 bases; unmatched bases: 11. This CDR3 spans 17 amino acids. Germline V CDR1 and CDR2: SGHRS, YFSETQ. The CDR3: CASSLGIGGTGLNEQFF. The CDR3, as DNA: TGCGCCAGCAGCTTGGGAATTGGCGGGACAGGGCTGAATGAGCAGTTCTTC. Supplemented by reference TRBV5-1 and TRBJ2-1, the full variable domain reads KAGVTQTPRYLIKTRGQQVTLSCSPISGHRSVSWYQQTPGQGLQFLFEYFSETQRNKGNFPGRFSGRQFSNSRSEMNVSTLELGDSALYLCASSLGIGGTGLNEQFFGPGTRLTVL.

The chain has TRBV6-2 or TRBV6-3 and TRBJ1-2; TRBD1 matches 7 bases. Looked up from germline, CDR1 is MNHEY and CDR2 is SVGEGT. This CDR3 is built from 15 residues. The ends lost 1 base at V and 3 bases at J; junction bases unmatched: 5. CDR3 DNA sequence: TGTGCCAGCAGTTACTTGCGACAGGGCGACTATGGCTACACCTTC. Protein sequence: CASSYLRQGDYGYTF.

The rearrangement links TRBV14 to TRBJ1-2, with a possible D match to TRBD1 (5 bases). V was cut by 0 bases and J by 1 base, with 15 bases left in between. The CDR3 runs 17 residues. Germline V lookup: CDR1 SGHDN, CDR2 FVKESK. Here the CDR3 DNA reads TGTGCCAGCAGCCAAGATCTCCGCGGCGGACATAACTATGGCTACACCTTC. It yields the protein CASSQDLRGGHNYGYTF.

CDR3: CAISRGTDEKLFF. CDR3 bases: TGTGCCATCAGTAGAGGGACAGATGAAAAACTGTTTTTT. J is TRBJ1-4 and V is TRBV10-3; 7 bases are shared with TRBD1. This CDR3 contains 13 residues. With V trimmed by 5 bases and J by 6 bases, 3 bases remained unmatched. Per the germline V gene, CDR1 is ENHRY and CDR2 is SYGVKD.

J is TRBJ2-3 and V is TRBV20-1, with D uncertain. The V gene lost 6 bases and the J gene lost 2 bases, with 15 bases spanning the gap. The CDR3 spans 14 residues. The germline CDR1 and CDR2 sequences are DFQATT and SNEGSKA (reference sequence). CDR3 loop: CSAYTPTLTDTQYF. In DNA form, the CDR3 reads TGCAGTGCATATACTCCGACTCTCACAGATACGCAGTATTTT.

This clonotype showed up just once. CDR3 in amino acids: CSARDSPIPEAFF. The CDR3 region has the DNA TGCAGTGCTAGAGATTCGCCGATTCCTGAAGCTTTCTTT. This sequence joins TRBV20-1 and TRBJ1-1; the D is unclear. Looked up from germline, CDR1 is DFQATT and CDR2 is SNEGSKA (reference sequence). Trimming took 0 bases from V and 6 from J, leaving 11 bases between them. This CDR3 contains 13 residues.

CDR3 bases: TGTGCCAGCAGTTACTATGGGTCCAGAGATGAGCAGTTCTTC. Amino acids: CASSYYGSRDEQFF. The chain employs TRBV6-6 and TRBJ2-1; D unclear. Germline CDR1 is MNHNY and CDR2 is SVGAGI (reference sequence). CDR3 length: 14 amino acids. V was shortened by 1 base and J by 8 bases, with 12 bases between the two germline ends.

The J gene is TRBJ2-5, the V gene TRBV7-9; D possibly uses TRBD1 or TRBD2 (5 bases each). Between the trimmed V and J ends, which lost 1 base and 4 bases, there was a span of 13 bases. The CDR3 is made up of 15 amino acids. In germline, CDR1 is SEHNR, CDR2 FQNEAQ (reference sequence). The CDR3 spells CASSLGGTTPETQYF. DNA for the CDR3: TGTGCCAGCAGCTTAGGGGGGACGACGCCAGAGACCCAGTACTTC.

The chain couples TRBV12-3 or TRBV12-4 to TRBJ2-3; tentatively, D is TRBD2 (5 bases). Trimming cost V 6 bases and J 15 bases, with 25 bases left between them. CDR3 length: 14 amino acids. This CDR3 is CASSRPSKADTEYF. Written as DNA, the CDR3 is TGTGCCAGCAGCCGCCCTAGCAAAGCAGATACGGAATATTTT.

This chain uses TRBV21-1 with TRBJ2-5. TRBV21-1 is deemed a pseudogene. CDR3 length equals 10 residues. Here the CDR3 reads CANSKETQYF. CDR3 coding DNA: TGTGCCAACTCTAAAGAGACCCAGTACTTC.

This sequence joins TRBV28 and TRBJ2-3; D unresolved. Germline V gene sequence: CDR1 MDHEN, CDR2 SYDVKM. The CDR3 sequence is 15 residues long. V lost 2 bases, J lost 0 bases, and 9 bases lay in between. The DNA of the CDR3 is TGTGCCAGCAGTTTAGCGATTAGCAGCACAGATACGCAGTATTTT. Amino acids: CASSLAISSTDTQYF.